The rows below give T cell receptor beta chains drawn from one sample of a study of cytomegalovirus exposure and HLA in healthy donors. Libraries were prepared by immunoSEQ multiplex PCR; TCRdb keeps only in-frame clonotypes and omits some of them. The sample includes under 150,000 clones, just over 75% of them seen just once. The specimen sequenced was PBMCs. These receptors were obtained from a woman between 45 and 60 years old in good health and CMV-seronegative. Both conserved end residues are part of each CDR3. The order of the fields is CDR3 protein, CDR3 DNA, CDR3 length, D gene, clone size, V gene, J gene. D genes are given only for firm matches. Not every row has a clone size; where given, it reads once, few, many or a size class.

CAWSGLAVTGELFF	TGTGCCTGGAGTGGCCTAGCGGTTACCGGGGAGCTGTTTTTT	14	TRBD2	.	TRBV30	TRBJ2-2
CASSQERTSEDTGELFF	TGTGCCAGCAGCCAAGAGAGGACTAGCGAGGACACCGGGGAGCTGTTTTTT	17	TRBD2	.	TRBV4-2	TRBJ2-2
CASSRGQGQDGELFF	TGTGCCAGCAGTCGAGGACAGGGTCAGGACGGGGAGCTGTTTTTT	15	TRBD1	.	TRBV28	TRBJ2-2
CASSGEGTGGFDEQFF	TGTGCCAGCAGCGGAGAGGGGACAGGGGGCTTCGATGAGCAGTTCTTC	16	TRBD1	.	TRBV7-9	TRBJ2-1
CASSPDGSSYNEQFF	TGTGCCAGCTCACCCGATGGGAGCTCCTACAATGAGCAGTTCTTC	15	.	.	TRBV18	TRBJ2-1
CASSKAPGIMNTEAFF	TGTGCCAGCAGCAAAGCCCCAGGGATTATGAACACTGAAGCTTTCTTT	16	.	.	TRBV21-1	TRBJ1-1
CSVRDRGQTDTQYF	TGCAGCGTCCGTGACAGGGGGCAGACAGATACGCAGTATTTT	14	TRBD1	.	TRBV29-1	TRBJ2-3
CASSFGGRGEQYF	TGTGCTAGCAGCTTCGGAGGGAGGGGCGAGCAGTACTTC	13	TRBD2	.	TRBV7-7	TRBJ2-7
CASSGQGSTTEAFF	TGTGCCAGCAGCGGCCAGGGGAGTACGACTGAAGCTTTCTTT	14	.	.	TRBV9	TRBJ1-1
CASSFGRDRGKKLFF	TGTGCCAGCAGTTTCGGTCGGGACAGGGGTAAAAAACTGTTTTTT	15	TRBD1	.	TRBV27	TRBJ1-4
CAITRTRVHNEQFF	TGTGCCATCACCCGGACTAGGGTACACAATGAGCAGTTCTTC	14	TRBD2	.	TRBV10-3	TRBJ2-1
CASSIETGAREQFF	TGTGCCAGTAGTATAGAAACAGGGGCGAGGGAGCAGTTCTTC	14	TRBD1	.	TRBV19	TRBJ2-1
CASSVYRGPGYEQYF	TGTGCCAGCAGCGTTTACAGGGGGCCAGGCTACGAGCAGTACTTC	15	TRBD1	.	TRBV5-6	TRBJ2-7
CASSPGGTVGQFF	TGTGCCAGCAGCCCAGGGGGCACAGTTGGTCAGTTCTTC	13	TRBD1	.	TRBV7-9	TRBJ2-1
CASSILGTAYNEQFF	TGTGCCAGTAGTATACTCGGGACAGCCTACAATGAGCAGTTCTTC	15	TRBD1	.	TRBV19	TRBJ2-1
CASSSGQVAAEAFF	TGTGCCAGCAGCTCCGGACAGGTTGCCGCTGAAGCTTTCTTT	14	TRBD1	.	TRBV7-2	TRBJ1-1
CASSLGSPTNEQFF	TGTGCCAGCAGCTTAGGCTCCCCTACTAATGAGCAGTTCTTC	14	.	.	TRBV7-9	TRBJ2-1
CASSVLAGVATDTQYF	TGTGCCAGCAGCGTATTGGCGGGAGTGGCCACAGATACGCAGTATTTT	16	TRBD2	.	TRBV9	TRBJ2-3
CASSLRTSGSGTDTQYF	TGTGCCAGCAGCCTCAGGACTAGCGGGAGTGGGACAGATACGCAGTATTTT	17	TRBD2	.	TRBV4-2	TRBJ2-3
CASSDGLAGDEQFF	TGTGCCAGCAGTGACGGACTAGCGGGAGATGAGCAGTTCTTC	14	TRBD2	.	TRBV6-4	TRBJ2-1
CASSRQGAPGANVLTF	TGTGCCAGTAGCCGACAGGGGGCGCCTGGGGCCAACGTCCTGACTTTC	16	TRBD1	.	TRBV19	TRBJ2-6
CSAAGTGESEQYF	TGCAGCGCAGCCGGGACAGGGGAGAGCGAGCAGTACTTC	13	TRBD1	.	TRBV29-1	TRBJ2-7
CSVEEVGLAGGFSYEQYF	TGCAGCGTTGAAGAGGTCGGGCTAGCGGGAGGGTTTTCCTACGAGCAGTACTTC	18	TRBD2	once	TRBV29-1	TRBJ2-7
CASSPYSLSGNTIYF	TGTGCCAGCAGCCCGTACAGCCTCTCTGGAAACACCATATATTTT	15	.	.	TRBV14	TRBJ1-3
CASSLRIERRTQYF	TGTGCCAGCAGCTTGAGGATTGAGAGGCGGACCCAGTACTTC	14	.	few	TRBV5-6	TRBJ2-5
CAISVGTAEETQYF	TGTGCCATCAGTGTCGGAACGGCGGAAGAGACCCAGTACTTC	14	.	.	TRBV10-3	TRBJ2-5
CASEDRVDTDTQYF	TGTGCCAGCGAGGACAGGGTCGACACAGATACGCAGTATTTT	14	TRBD1	large	TRBV6-1	TRBJ2-3
CASSRTGTGVQPQHF	TGTGCCAGCTCACGAACCGGGACAGGGGTTCAGCCCCAGCATTTT	15	TRBD1	.	TRBV18	TRBJ1-5
CASSQVGRAEQYF	TGTGCCAGCAGCCAAGTTGGGAGGGCCGAGCAGTACTTC	13	TRBD2	.	TRBV14	TRBJ2-7
CASSPGTSGPGEFF	TGCGCCAGCAGCCCCGGGACTAGCGGCCCCGGGGAGTTCTTC	14	TRBD2	.	TRBV5-1	TRBJ2-1
CASSPQPPRVVNQPQHF	TGTGCCAGCTCACCACAGCCCCCCCGGGTCGTCAATCAGCCCCAGCATTTT	17	.	.	TRBV18	TRBJ1-5
CSVEGQGAHEQYF	TGCAGCGTTGAGGGACAGGGGGCCCACGAGCAGTACTTC	13	TRBD1	.	TRBV29-1	TRBJ2-7
CASSEAGQGAYGYTF	TGTGCCAGCAGTGAAGCGGGACAGGGCGCCTATGGCTACACCTTC	15	TRBD1	few	TRBV2	TRBJ1-2
CASSLGTADSYGYTF	TGTGCCAGCAGCCTTGGGACAGCCGACTCCTATGGCTACACCTTC	15	TRBD1	few	TRBV11-1	TRBJ1-2
CASSQDGGVREKLFF	TGCGCCAGCAGCCAAGACGGGGGGGTCCGGGAAAAACTGTTTTTT	15	.	.	TRBV4-3	TRBJ1-4
CSVDGADGGNTDTQYF	TGCAGCGTTGATGGGGCGGATGGCGGGAACACAGATACGCAGTATTTT	16	.	.	TRBV29-1	TRBJ2-3
CASSYTGRDTEAFF	TGTGCCAGCAGTTACACGGGGAGGGACACTGAAGCTTTCTTT	14	.	few	TRBV6-5	TRBJ1-1
CASSDMTSGNNEQFF	TGTGCCAGCAGTGACATGACTAGCGGTAACAATGAGCAGTTCTTC	15	TRBD2	.	TRBV6-4	TRBJ2-1
CATRRTGGTEAFF	TGCGCCACCCGGAGGACAGGGGGTACTGAAGCTTTCTTT	13	TRBD1	many	TRBV5-1	TRBJ1-1
CASRVTGTNEKLFF	TGTGCCAGCAGGGTGACAGGTACTAATGAAAAACTGTTTTTT	14	.	.	TRBV27	TRBJ1-4
CASSITGTSGRFMRTGELFF	TGTGCCAGCAGTATTACCGGGACTAGCGGGAGGTTTATGCGGACCGGGGAGCTGTTTTTT	20	TRBD2	.	TRBV2	TRBJ2-2
CASRRGGVSGEQYF	TGCGCCAGCAGGAGGGGGGGGGTTAGTGGCGAGCAGTACTTC	14	.	.	TRBV5-1	TRBJ2-7
CASSLEVWGAEAFF	TGCGCCAGCAGCTTGGAGGTGTGGGGAGCTGAAGCTTTCTTT	14	.	few	TRBV5-1	TRBJ1-1
CASSHPRGTSTEAFF	TGTGCCAGCAGTCACCCTAGGGGGACGAGCACTGAAGCTTTCTTT	15	.	.	TRBV9	TRBJ1-1
CASSVEGLVYSEQYF	TGTGCCAGCAGCGTAGAGGGACTAGTGTACTCCGAGCAGTACTTC	15	TRBD2	.	TRBV9	TRBJ2-7
CASSAGLAGVTGELFF	TGTGCCAGCAGTGCTGGACTAGCGGGAGTCACCGGGGAGCTGTTTTTT	16	TRBD2	once	TRBV2	TRBJ2-2
CASSFGGETQYF	TGTGCCAGCAGTTTCGGGGGAGAGACCCAGTACTTC	12	.	.	TRBV27	TRBJ2-5
CASSTRQGNTDTQYF	TGCGCCAGCAGCACCAGACAGGGCAACACAGATACGCAGTATTTT	15	TRBD1	.	TRBV5-1	TRBJ2-3
CASSRDRGWGEQFF	TGCGCCAGCAGCCGGGACAGGGGATGGGGTGAGCAGTTCTTC	14	TRBD1	.	TRBV4-3	TRBJ2-1
CASTSGQGARWTEAFF	TGTGCCAGCACCTCCGGTCAGGGGGCGCGGTGGACTGAAGCTTTCTTT	16	TRBD1	.	TRBV28	TRBJ1-1
CASSVGLAGEETQYF	TGTGCCAGCAGCGTAGGGCTAGCGGGGGAAGAGACCCAGTACTTC	15	TRBD2	.	TRBV9	TRBJ2-5
CASSLLGQGGGYEQYF	TGTGCCAGCAGTTTATTAGGCCAGGGGGGAGGCTACGAGCAGTACTTC	16	.	.	TRBV27	TRBJ2-7
CASTRDRETNEQFF	TGTGCCAGCACCCGGGACAGGGAAACCAATGAGCAGTTCTTC	14	TRBD1	.	TRBV18	TRBJ2-1
CASRPRHSTEAFF	TGTGCCAGCAGACCCAGGCATAGCACTGAAGCTTTCTTT	13	.	.	TRBV28	TRBJ1-1
CASSQELLVEGEQYF	TGCGCCAGCAGCCAAGAACTACTAGTGGAAGGCGAGCAGTACTTC	15	.	few	TRBV4-3	TRBJ2-7